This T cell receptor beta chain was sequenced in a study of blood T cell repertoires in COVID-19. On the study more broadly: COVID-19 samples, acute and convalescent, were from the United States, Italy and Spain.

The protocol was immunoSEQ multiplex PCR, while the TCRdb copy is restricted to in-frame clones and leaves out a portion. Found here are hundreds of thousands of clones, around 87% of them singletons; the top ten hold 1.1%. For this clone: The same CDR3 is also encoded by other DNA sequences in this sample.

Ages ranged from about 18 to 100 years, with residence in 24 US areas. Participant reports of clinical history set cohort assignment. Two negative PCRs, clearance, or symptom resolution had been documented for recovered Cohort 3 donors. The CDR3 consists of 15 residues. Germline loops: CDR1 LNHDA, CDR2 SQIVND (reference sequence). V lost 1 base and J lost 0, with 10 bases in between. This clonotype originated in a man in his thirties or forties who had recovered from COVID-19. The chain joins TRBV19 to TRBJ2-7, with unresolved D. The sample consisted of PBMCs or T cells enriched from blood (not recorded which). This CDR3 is CASSIGAGTSYEQYF. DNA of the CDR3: TGTGCCAGTAGTATAGGCGCAGGTACCTCCTACGAGCAGTACTTC.